This T cell receptor beta chain is drawn from a study of cytomegalovirus exposure and HLA in healthy donors. Note on this clone: Its antigen is as yet unknown.

General study findings and limits: Sequencing probably produced one cluster of sequence variants that were highly shared. A later analysis linked a missense DCLRE1C variant to TCR beta V- and J-gene trimming.

The ends lost 5 bases at V and 6 bases at J; junction bases unmatched: 11. The CDR3 has 15 residues. The germline gives CDR1 SNHLY, CDR2 FYNNEI. Both 60 Vbeta primers and 13 Jbeta primers went into the PCR. Here immunoSEQ multiplex PCR was the method, and the copy in TCRdb shows in-frame clones only, minus some. The sample contains about 130,000 clones, around 75% of which appear only once. Sequencing input: PBMCs. The TCR sequence derives from a man aged 25-40 years in good health and CMV-seronegative. The chain uses TRBV2 and TRBJ1-2, with 8 bases aligning to TRBD1. The CDR3 loop is CASSLEWTGLDGYTF. The CDR3 DNA follows: TGTGCCAGCAGTTTGGAATGGACAGGGCTTGATGGCTACACCTTC.